This TCR beta chain was found in a study of molecular identifiers for immune sequencing clone quantification. Of note for this clonotype: Antigen unknown.

General observations from the study: Clonotypes surpassing 20 RNA copies contained over 98% of effector molecules, versus under 1% in naive cells.

Each CDR3 protein gets one entry after TCRdb re-called the PCR reads with MiXCR. The sample includes hundreds of thousands of distinct CDR3 sequences, roughly 25% of them seen just once. The authors gated naive CD8 T cells as CD8+CD4-CCR7+CD45RA+ for sorting. The origin of this receptor is a human donor in good health. Some libraries in this study had Jurkat cell RNA spiked in. The sequenced material came from naive CD8+ T cells from blood, with Jurkat cell RNA spiked in. Subset denoted: FACS-sorted CD8+CD4-CCR7+CD45RA+ naive T cells.

CDR3: CASRTSAQCF. The DNA for the CDR3 is TGTGCCAGCCGCACCTCCGCGCAGTGTTTT. J is TRBJ2-3 and V is TRBV21-1; the DNA was not compared with TRBD2, the D call given in the table. TRBV21-1 is tagged as a pseudogene. The CDR3 is 10 amino acids.